The rows below give T cell receptor beta chains drawn from one sample of a study of blood T cell repertoires in COVID-19. Using immunoSEQ multiplex PCR, the repertoire was profiled, and TCRdb retains in-frame clones only, with some absent. The sample has 400,000 to 500,000 clones, around nine tenths seen once. Sequencing used PBMCs or T cells enriched from blood (not recorded which). The source of these receptors is a woman aged 18-29 years who had been exposed to COVID-19. Each CDR3 is given with its conserved first and last residue. Fields, in order: J gene, clone size, D gene, V gene, CDR3 DNA, CDR3 protein. D genes are given only for firm matches. Expanded clones are given a class, and other clones once, few, many or no size at all.

J gene: TRBJ2-7
clone size: once
D gene: .
V gene: TRBV6-5
CDR3 DNA: TGTGCCAGCAGTTACAGGGGTTCCTACGAGCAGTACTTC
CDR3 protein: CASSYRGSYEQYF

J gene: TRBJ2-2
clone size: once
D gene: TRBD1
V gene: TRBV6-5
CDR3 DNA: TGTGCCAGCACGACGGACAGGGGTGGGACCGGGGAGCTGTTTTTT
CDR3 protein: CASTTDRGGTGELFF

J gene: TRBJ1-6
clone size: few
D gene: .
V gene: TRBV4-1
CDR3 DNA: TGCGCCAGCAGCCTATTAGAAGGGGTGTCACCCCTCCACTTT
CDR3 protein: CASSLLEGVSPLHF

J gene: TRBJ1-4
clone size: once
D gene: .
V gene: TRBV28
CDR3 DNA: TGTGCCAGCAGGCCCACGGGACGGGGAGGAGATGAAAAACTGTTTTTT
CDR3 protein: CASRPTGRGGDEKLFF

J gene: TRBJ2-1
clone size: .
D gene: TRBD1
V gene: TRBV19
CDR3 DNA: TGTGCCAGTAGTATCGGGGCCGGGACAGGGTACAATGAGCAGTTCTTC
CDR3 protein: CASSIGAGTGYNEQFF

J gene: TRBJ1-1
clone size: .
D gene: .
V gene: TRBV6-5
CDR3 DNA: TGTGCCAGCCTCCGGGGAGGGGCCCACACTGAAGCTTTCTTT
CDR3 protein: CASLRGGAHTEAFF

J gene: TRBJ2-3
clone size: .
D gene: TRBD2
V gene: TRBV2
CDR3 DNA: TGTGCCAGAGGGACTAGCGGGAGCACAGATACGCAGTATTTT
CDR3 protein: CARGTSGSTDTQYF

J gene: TRBJ2-7
clone size: .
D gene: TRBD1
V gene: TRBV5-1
CDR3 DNA: TGCGCCAGCAGCCCGACAGGGGAGCGCTACGAGCAGTACTTC
CDR3 protein: CASSPTGERYEQYF

J gene: TRBJ2-7
clone size: .
D gene: .
V gene: TRBV5-1
CDR3 DNA: TGCGCCAGCAGCCCTGGAGGGATTAGTTACGAGCAGTACTTC
CDR3 protein: CASSPGGISYEQYF

J gene: TRBJ2-2
clone size: .
D gene: TRBD1
V gene: TRBV7-6
CDR3 DNA: TGTGCCAGCAGCTCACACGGACAGGGGGGAGGCACCGGGGAGCTGTTTTTT
CDR3 protein: CASSSHGQGGGTGELFF

J gene: TRBJ2-7
clone size: .
D gene: .
V gene: TRBV6-5
CDR3 DNA: TGTGCCAGCAGTTACTCAAGACTCCCGGGGGACTCCGAGCAGTACTTC
CDR3 protein: CASSYSRLPGDSEQYF

J gene: TRBJ2-7
clone size: .
D gene: .
V gene: TRBV15
CDR3 DNA: TGTGCCACCAGCAGAGATCCCAAACTAGGATACGAGCAGTACTTC
CDR3 protein: CATSRDPKLGYEQYF

J gene: TRBJ2-1
clone size: .
D gene: .
V gene: TRBV14
CDR3 DNA: TGTGCCAGCAGCCATAGTACTGAATCAATCAATGAGCAGTTCTTC
CDR3 protein: CASSHSTESINEQFF

J gene: TRBJ2-7
clone size: .
D gene: TRBD2
V gene: TRBV4-1
CDR3 DNA: TGCGCCAGCAGCCAAGATCCTCCCGGGCTAGCGGGGTCAACCTACGAGCAGTACTTC
CDR3 protein: CASSQDPPGLAGSTYEQYF

J gene: TRBJ2-7
clone size: few
D gene: TRBD2
V gene: TRBV19
CDR3 DNA: TGTGCCAGTAGTAGCCGACTCCGCCTAGCGGCGGCATCCTACGAGCAGTACTTC
CDR3 protein: CASSSRLRLAAASYEQYF

J gene: TRBJ1-2
clone size: few
D gene: TRBD1
V gene: TRBV30
CDR3 DNA: TGTGCCTGGGGAGGGACAGGCCGATCTAACTATGGCTACACCTTC
CDR3 protein: CAWGGTGRSNYGYTF

J gene: TRBJ1-4
clone size: .
D gene: .
V gene: TRBV7-9
CDR3 DNA: TGTGCCAGCAGCGGAGGGGAGTCTAATGAAAAACTGTTTTTT
CDR3 protein: CASSGGESNEKLFF

J gene: TRBJ2-7
clone size: .
D gene: TRBD2
V gene: TRBV28
CDR3 DNA: TGTGCCAGCAGGACTAGCGGGAGGTCCGAGCAGTACTTC
CDR3 protein: CASRTSGRSEQYF

J gene: TRBJ1-2
clone size: .
D gene: TRBD1
V gene: TRBV5-1
CDR3 DNA: TGCGCCAGCAGCGAAGCCGGGACAGGGGCCCTTGACTATGGCTACACCTTC
CDR3 protein: CASSEAGTGALDYGYTF

J gene: TRBJ2-2
clone size: .
D gene: .
V gene: TRBV19
CDR3 DNA: TGTGCCAGTAGTACACGGGACACCCAAGGGGCCGGGGAGCTGTTTTTT
CDR3 protein: CASSTRDTQGAGELFF

J gene: TRBJ1-1
clone size: .
D gene: TRBD1
V gene: TRBV18
CDR3 DNA: TGTGCCAGCTCAGCCTCGACAGGGGGAAAGACTGAAGCTTTCTTT
CDR3 protein: CASSASTGGKTEAFF

J gene: TRBJ2-5
clone size: .
D gene: TRBD1
V gene: TRBV14
CDR3 DNA: TGTGCCAGCAGCCCTACCGGGACAGGGGGCTTAAAGACCCAGTACTTC
CDR3 protein: CASSPTGTGGLKTQYF

J gene: TRBJ1-1
clone size: .
D gene: .
V gene: TRBV5-1
CDR3 DNA: TGCGCCAGCAGCTGGATAGGACAGCATGGGGGGAACACTGAAGCTTTCTTT
CDR3 protein: CASSWIGQHGGNTEAFF

J gene: TRBJ2-1
clone size: once
D gene: TRBD2
V gene: TRBV30
CDR3 DNA: TGTGCCTGGACGAGGGGAGGGGATGAGCAGTTCTTC
CDR3 protein: CAWTRGGDEQFF

J gene: TRBJ1-1
clone size: .
D gene: TRBD1
V gene: TRBV5-1
CDR3 DNA: TGCGCCAGCAGCTTGCTTGTCGGGACAGGGAACACTGAAGCTTTCTTT
CDR3 protein: CASSLLVGTGNTEAFF

J gene: TRBJ1-1
clone size: .
D gene: TRBD1
V gene: TRBV18
CDR3 DNA: TGTGCCAGCTCACCACGGACAGGGTCCCAGGGGAACACTGAAGCTTTCTTT
CDR3 protein: CASSPRTGSQGNTEAFF

J gene: TRBJ1-1
clone size: .
D gene: TRBD1
V gene: TRBV4-3
CDR3 DNA: TGCGCCAGCAGCCAAGAATGGGCCGGGACAGGGGGATCTGAAGCTTTCTTT
CDR3 protein: CASSQEWAGTGGSEAFF

J gene: TRBJ1-3
clone size: .
D gene: TRBD1
V gene: TRBV7-6
CDR3 DNA: TGTGCCAGCAGCCGAGGTACAGGGGCTGGAAACACCATATATTTT
CDR3 protein: CASSRGTGAGNTIYF

J gene: TRBJ2-2
clone size: .
D gene: .
V gene: TRBV3-1/TRBV3-2
CDR3 DNA: TGTGCCAGCAGCCAAAGCGGGAACACCGGGGAGCTGTTTTTT
CDR3 protein: CASSQSGNTGELFF

J gene: TRBJ1-2
clone size: .
D gene: TRBD1
V gene: TRBV12-3/TRBV12-4
CDR3 DNA: TGTGCCAGCAGTCCGACAGGGAATGGCTACACCTTC
CDR3 protein: CASSPTGNGYTF

J gene: TRBJ1-3
clone size: .
D gene: TRBD1
V gene: TRBV24-1
CDR3 DNA: TGTGCCACCAGTGATGGGACAGACTCTGGAAACACCATATATTTT
CDR3 protein: CATSDGTDSGNTIYF

J gene: TRBJ1-2
clone size: .
D gene: TRBD1
V gene: TRBV6-6
CDR3 DNA: TGTGCCAGCAGTTTCCGGACAGGGAACGGCTACACCTTC
CDR3 protein: CASSFRTGNGYTF

J gene: TRBJ2-3
clone size: .
D gene: TRBD2
V gene: TRBV19
CDR3 DNA: TGTGCAAGTAGTATAGTTGCGGGAGTCCCAGATACGCAGTATTTT
CDR3 protein: CASSIVAGVPDTQYF

J gene: TRBJ1-2
clone size: .
D gene: .
V gene: TRBV28
CDR3 DNA: TGTGCCAGCAGTCCCGGTTATTTCTATGGCTACACCTTC
CDR3 protein: CASSPGYFYGYTF

J gene: TRBJ2-7
clone size: .
D gene: .
V gene: TRBV24-1
CDR3 DNA: TGTGCCACCAGTGATAGGACAGCCGAGCAGTACTTC
CDR3 protein: CATSDRTAEQYF

J gene: TRBJ2-7
clone size: .
D gene: .
V gene: TRBV5-1
CDR3 DNA: TGCGCCAGCAGCTTTGGGGCCTCCTACGAGCAGTACTTC
CDR3 protein: CASSFGASYEQYF

J gene: TRBJ2-5
clone size: .
D gene: .
V gene: TRBV2
CDR3 DNA: TGTGCCAGCAGTGACGTCAGGCAAGAGACCCAGTACTTC
CDR3 protein: CASSDVRQETQYF

J gene: TRBJ1-1
clone size: .
D gene: TRBD1
V gene: TRBV5-1
CDR3 DNA: TGCGCCAGCAGCACCGGACAGGGGGTCACTGAAGCTTTCTTT
CDR3 protein: CASSTGQGVTEAFF

J gene: TRBJ2-7
clone size: .
D gene: .
V gene: TRBV15
CDR3 DNA: TGTGCCACCAGCTCCCGGAAGGAGGGGCACTCCTACGAGCAGTACTTC
CDR3 protein: CATSSRKEGHSYEQYF

J gene: TRBJ1-1
clone size: .
D gene: .
V gene: TRBV28
CDR3 DNA: TGTGCCAGCAGTTTTCCAGGGCCATCCACTGAAGCTTTCTTT
CDR3 protein: CASSFPGPSTEAFF

J gene: TRBJ1-1
clone size: .
D gene: .
V gene: TRBV25-1
CDR3 DNA: TGTGCCAGCAGTGACAGTCCCCACACTGAAGCTTTCTTT
CDR3 protein: CASSDSPHTEAFF

J gene: TRBJ1-2
clone size: .
D gene: .
V gene: TRBV10-3
CDR3 DNA: TGTGCCATCAGTAGAATGACAGTAGGAAAAGGCTACACCTTC
CDR3 protein: CAISRMTVGKGYTF

J gene: TRBJ2-2
clone size: .
D gene: .
V gene: TRBV18
CDR3 DNA: TGTGCCAGCTCTCTAATTGACTCCGGGTCGAGCACCGGGGAGCTGTTTTTT
CDR3 protein: CASSLIDSGSSTGELFF

J gene: TRBJ2-7
clone size: .
D gene: .
V gene: TRBV7-2
CDR3 DNA: TGTGCCAGCAGCTTAGTCGCGGAGCAGTACTTC
CDR3 protein: CASSLVAEQYF

J gene: TRBJ2-5
clone size: .
D gene: TRBD2
V gene: TRBV7-9
CDR3 DNA: TGTGCCAGCAGCCGGGACGCGACTAGCTCAGGAGAGACCCAGTACTTC
CDR3 protein: CASSRDATSSGETQYF

J gene: TRBJ1-5
clone size: .
D gene: TRBD1
V gene: TRBV29-1
CDR3 DNA: TGCAGCCCAAAGAACGGACCGGGACAGGGTGGATATCAGCCCCAGCATTTT
CDR3 protein: CSPKNGPGQGGYQPQHF

J gene: TRBJ2-2
clone size: .
D gene: .
V gene: TRBV24-1
CDR3 DNA: TGTGCCACCAGTGCCCACACTAGGAGCGGCACCGGGGAGCTGTTTTTT
CDR3 protein: CATSAHTRSGTGELFF

J gene: TRBJ2-7
clone size: .
D gene: .
V gene: TRBV28
CDR3 DNA: TGTGCCAGCAGTTCTGGTCTACCGAACGAGCAGTACTTC
CDR3 protein: CASSSGLPNEQYF

J gene: TRBJ1-1
clone size: .
D gene: .
V gene: TRBV2
CDR3 DNA: TGTGCCAGCAGTGAAGGCAGGCTGAACACTGAAGCTTTCTTT
CDR3 protein: CASSEGRLNTEAFF

J gene: TRBJ2-5
clone size: .
D gene: .
V gene: TRBV6-2/TRBV6-3
CDR3 DNA: TGTGCCAGCAGTACCCCGCAGTGGGGGGAAGAGACCCAGTACTTC
CDR3 protein: CASSTPQWGEETQYF

J gene: TRBJ1-2
clone size: .
D gene: TRBD1
V gene: TRBV11-2
CDR3 DNA: TGTGCCAGCAGTATCGTGGGACAGGGTGACGGCTACACCTTC
CDR3 protein: CASSIVGQGDGYTF

J gene: TRBJ2-1
clone size: .
D gene: TRBD1
V gene: TRBV19
CDR3 DNA: TGTGCCAGTATGCCCCTTACCGGGACAGGGGTCAATGAGCAGTTCTTC
CDR3 protein: CASMPLTGTGVNEQFF

J gene: TRBJ1-5
clone size: .
D gene: .
V gene: TRBV6-6
CDR3 DNA: TGTGCCAGCAGTTACTCGAGAGGCCAGCCCCAGCATTTT
CDR3 protein: CASSYSRGQPQHF

J gene: TRBJ2-3
clone size: .
D gene: .
V gene: TRBV13
CDR3 DNA: TGTGCCAGCCGGCCTAAACTAGGTGTGACAGATACGCAGTATTTT
CDR3 protein: CASRPKLGVTDTQYF

J gene: TRBJ2-2
clone size: few
D gene: .
V gene: TRBV3-1/TRBV3-2
CDR3 DNA: TGTGCCAGCATCTACCGAGGGGAGGCCGGGGAGCTGTTTTTT
CDR3 protein: CASIYRGEAGELFF